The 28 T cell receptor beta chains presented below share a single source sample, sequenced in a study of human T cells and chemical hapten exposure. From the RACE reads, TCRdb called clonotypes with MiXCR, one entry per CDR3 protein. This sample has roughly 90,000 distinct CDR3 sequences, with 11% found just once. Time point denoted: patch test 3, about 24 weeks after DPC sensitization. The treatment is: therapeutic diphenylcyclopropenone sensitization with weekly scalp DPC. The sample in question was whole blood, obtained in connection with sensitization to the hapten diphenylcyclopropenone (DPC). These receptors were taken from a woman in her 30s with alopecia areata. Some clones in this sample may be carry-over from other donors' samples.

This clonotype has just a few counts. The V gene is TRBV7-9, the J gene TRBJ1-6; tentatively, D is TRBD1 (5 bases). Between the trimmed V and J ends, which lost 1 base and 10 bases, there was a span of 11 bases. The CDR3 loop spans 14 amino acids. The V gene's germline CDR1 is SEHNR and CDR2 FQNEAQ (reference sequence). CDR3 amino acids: CASSLDSGRSPLHF. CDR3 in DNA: TGTGCCAGCAGCTTAGACTCAGGGAGGTCACCCCTCCACTTT.

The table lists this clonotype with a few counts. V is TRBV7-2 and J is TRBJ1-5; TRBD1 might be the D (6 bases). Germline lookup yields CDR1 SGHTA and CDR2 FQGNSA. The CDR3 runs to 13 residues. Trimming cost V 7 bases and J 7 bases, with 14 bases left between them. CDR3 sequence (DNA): TGTGCCAGCACCCAGGGGTGGAGCCAGCCCCAGCATTTT. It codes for CASTQGWSQPQHF.

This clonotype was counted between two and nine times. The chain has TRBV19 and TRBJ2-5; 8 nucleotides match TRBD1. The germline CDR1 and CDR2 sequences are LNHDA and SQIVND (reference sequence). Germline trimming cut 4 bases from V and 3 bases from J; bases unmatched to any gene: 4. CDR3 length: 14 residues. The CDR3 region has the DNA TGTGCCAGTAGTAAGGACAGGGCCAAAGAGACCCAGTACTTC. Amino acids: CASSKDRAKETQYF.

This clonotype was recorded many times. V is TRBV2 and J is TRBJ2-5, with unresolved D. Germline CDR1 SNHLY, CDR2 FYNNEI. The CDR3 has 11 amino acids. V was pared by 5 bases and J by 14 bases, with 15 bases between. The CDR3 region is CASSYTRPSYF. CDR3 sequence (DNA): TGTGCCAGCAGTTACACAAGACCCTCCTACTTC. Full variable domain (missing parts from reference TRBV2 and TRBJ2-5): EPEVTQTPSHQVTQMGQEVILRCVPISNHLYFYWYRQILGQKVEFLVSFYNNEISEKSEIFDDQFSVERPDGSNFTLKIRSTKLEDSAMYFCASSYTRPSYFGPGTRLLVL.

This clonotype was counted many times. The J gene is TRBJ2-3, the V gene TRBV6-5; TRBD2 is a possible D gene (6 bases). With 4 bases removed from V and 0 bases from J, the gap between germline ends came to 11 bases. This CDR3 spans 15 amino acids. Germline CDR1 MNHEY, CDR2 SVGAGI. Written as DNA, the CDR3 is TGTGCCAGCAGTTCCGGGACTGGAAGCACAGATACGCAGTATTTT. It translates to CASSSGTGSTDTQYF.

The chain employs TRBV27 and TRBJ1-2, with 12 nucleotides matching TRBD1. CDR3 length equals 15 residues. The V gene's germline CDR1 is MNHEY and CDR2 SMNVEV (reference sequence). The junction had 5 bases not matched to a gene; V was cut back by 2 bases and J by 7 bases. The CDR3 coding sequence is TGTGCCAGCAGTTTAGGGGACAGGGGGCTTCGTGGCTACACCTTC. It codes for CASSLGDRGLRGYTF.

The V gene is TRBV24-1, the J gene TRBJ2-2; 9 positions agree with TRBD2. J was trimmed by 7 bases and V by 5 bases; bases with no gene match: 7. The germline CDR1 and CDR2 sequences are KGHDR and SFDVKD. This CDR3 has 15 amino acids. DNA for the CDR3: TGTGCCACCAGTGCGGCGGGAGGGCCGGACGGGGAGCTGTTTTTT. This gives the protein CATSAAGGPDGELFF.

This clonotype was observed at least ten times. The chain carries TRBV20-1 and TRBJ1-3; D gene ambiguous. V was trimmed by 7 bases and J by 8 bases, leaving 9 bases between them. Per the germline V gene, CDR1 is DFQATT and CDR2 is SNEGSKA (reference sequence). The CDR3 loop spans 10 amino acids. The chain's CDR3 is CSVRRHTIYF. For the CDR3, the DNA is TGCAGTGTACGTCGGCACACCATATATTTT.

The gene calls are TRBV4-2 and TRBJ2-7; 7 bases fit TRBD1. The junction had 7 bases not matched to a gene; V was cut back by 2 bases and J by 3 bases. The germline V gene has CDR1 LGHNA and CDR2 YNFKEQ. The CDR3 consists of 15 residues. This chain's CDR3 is CASSQPDRENYEQYF. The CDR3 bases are TGTGCCAGCAGCCAACCTGACAGGGAAAACTACGAGCAGTACTTC.

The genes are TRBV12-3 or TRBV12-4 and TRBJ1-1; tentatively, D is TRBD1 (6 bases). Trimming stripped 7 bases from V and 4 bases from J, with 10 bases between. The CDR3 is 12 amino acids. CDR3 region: CASTYRVTEAFF. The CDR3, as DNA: TGTGCCAGCACCTACAGGGTCACTGAAGCTTTCTTT.

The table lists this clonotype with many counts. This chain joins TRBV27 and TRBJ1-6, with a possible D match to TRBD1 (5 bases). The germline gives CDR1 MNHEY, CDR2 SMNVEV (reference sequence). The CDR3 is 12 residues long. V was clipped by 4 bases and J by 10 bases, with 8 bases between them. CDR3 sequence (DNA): TGTGCCAGCAGTTCCTGGGGGTCACCCCTCCACTTT. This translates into CASSSWGSPLHF.

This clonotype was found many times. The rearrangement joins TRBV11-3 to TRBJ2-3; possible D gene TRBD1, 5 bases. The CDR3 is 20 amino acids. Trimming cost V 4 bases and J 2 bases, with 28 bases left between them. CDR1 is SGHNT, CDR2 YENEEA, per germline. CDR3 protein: CASSSSSVRDFFSNTDTQYF. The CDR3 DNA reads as TGTGCCAGCAGCTCAAGTTCGGTCAGGGATTTTTTTAGCAACACAGATACGCAGTATTTT.

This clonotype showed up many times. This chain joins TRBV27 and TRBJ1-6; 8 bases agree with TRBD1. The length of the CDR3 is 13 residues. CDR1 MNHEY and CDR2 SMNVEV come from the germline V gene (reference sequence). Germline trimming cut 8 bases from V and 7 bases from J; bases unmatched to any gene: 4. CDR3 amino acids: CASGDRLNSPLHF. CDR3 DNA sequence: TGTGCCAGCGGGGACAGGTTAAATTCACCCCTCCACTTT.

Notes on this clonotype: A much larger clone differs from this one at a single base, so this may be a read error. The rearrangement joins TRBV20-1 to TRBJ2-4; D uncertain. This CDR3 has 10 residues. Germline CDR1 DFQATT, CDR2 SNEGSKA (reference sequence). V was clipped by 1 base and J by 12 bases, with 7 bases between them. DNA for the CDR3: TGCAGTGCTAGAGGATACACTCAGTACTTC. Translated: CSARGYTQYF.

In DNA, the CDR3 is TGCAGCGTTGATACAGCGAAAAACGGGGTCCCGTACTTC. Amino acid sequence: CSVDTAKNGVPYF. This chain links TRBV29-1 with TRBJ2-5; a weak D match, TRBD2 (5 bases). CDR3 size: 13 residues. The V and J ends lost 3 bases and 13 bases respectively, with 21 bases between them. CDR1 and CDR2 (germline): SQVTM, ANQGSEA.

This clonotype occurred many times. Written as DNA, the CDR3 is TGTGCCATCAGTCATACACAGGGTCGGGAGACCCAGTACTTC. Protein: CAISHTQGRETQYF. V gene TRBV10-3 combines with J gene TRBJ2-5; TRBD1 is a possible D gene (6 bases). CDR3 length equals 14 residues. V was shortened by 5 bases and J by 5 bases, with 15 bases between the two germline ends. The germline V gene has CDR1 ENHRY and CDR2 SYGVKD.

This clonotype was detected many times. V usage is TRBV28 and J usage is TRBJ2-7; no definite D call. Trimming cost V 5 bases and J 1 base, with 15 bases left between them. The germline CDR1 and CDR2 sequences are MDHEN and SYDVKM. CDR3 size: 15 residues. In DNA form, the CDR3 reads TGTGCCAGCAGTCCCGCCGCGGCCTTATCCTACGAGCAGTACGTC. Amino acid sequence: CASSPAAALSYEQYV.

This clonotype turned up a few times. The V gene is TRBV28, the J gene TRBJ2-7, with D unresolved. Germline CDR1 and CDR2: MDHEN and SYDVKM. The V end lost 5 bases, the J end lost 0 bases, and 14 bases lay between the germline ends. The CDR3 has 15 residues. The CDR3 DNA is TGTGCCAGCAGTCCCACGGGCGGAACCTCCTACGAGCAGTACGTC. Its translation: CASSPTGGTSYEQYV.

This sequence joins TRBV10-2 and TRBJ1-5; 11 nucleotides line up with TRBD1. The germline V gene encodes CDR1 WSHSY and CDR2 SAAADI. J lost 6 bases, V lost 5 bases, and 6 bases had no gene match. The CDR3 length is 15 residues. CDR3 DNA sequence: TGCGCCAGCAGTTTGGGACAGGGGGTGGTTCAGCCCCAGCATTTT. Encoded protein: CASSLGQGVVQPQHF.

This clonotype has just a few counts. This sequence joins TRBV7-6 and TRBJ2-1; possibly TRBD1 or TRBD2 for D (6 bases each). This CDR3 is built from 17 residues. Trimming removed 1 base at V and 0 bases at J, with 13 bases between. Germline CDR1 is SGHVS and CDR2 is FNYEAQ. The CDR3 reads CASSLVIGGSSYNEQFF. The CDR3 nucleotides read TGTGCCAGCAGCTTAGTTATCGGGGGCAGCTCCTACAATGAGCAGTTCTTC.

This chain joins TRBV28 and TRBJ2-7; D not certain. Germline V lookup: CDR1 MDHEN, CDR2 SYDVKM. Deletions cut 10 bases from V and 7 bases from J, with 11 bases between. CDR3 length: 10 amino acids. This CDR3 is CAISGEEQYF. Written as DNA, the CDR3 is TGTGCCATTTCGGGTGAGGAGCAGTACTTC.

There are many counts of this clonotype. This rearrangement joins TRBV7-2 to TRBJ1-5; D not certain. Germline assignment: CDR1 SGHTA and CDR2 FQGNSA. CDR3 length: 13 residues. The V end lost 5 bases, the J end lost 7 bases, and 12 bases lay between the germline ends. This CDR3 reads CASSRSMGQPQHF. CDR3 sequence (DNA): TGTGCCAGCAGCCGCAGCATGGGACAGCCCCAGCATTTT.

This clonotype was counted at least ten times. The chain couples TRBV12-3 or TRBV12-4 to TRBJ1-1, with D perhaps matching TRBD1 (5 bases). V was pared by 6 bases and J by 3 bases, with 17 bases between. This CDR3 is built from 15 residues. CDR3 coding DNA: TGTGCCAGCAGCCAGGCCCGTGGGGGGGACACTGAAGCTTTCTTT. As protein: CASSQARGGDTEAFF.

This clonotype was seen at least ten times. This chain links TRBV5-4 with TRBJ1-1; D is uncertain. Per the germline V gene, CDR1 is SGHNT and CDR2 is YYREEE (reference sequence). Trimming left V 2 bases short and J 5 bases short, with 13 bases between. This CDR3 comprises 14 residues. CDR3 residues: CASSFRDFKTEAFF. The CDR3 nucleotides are TGTGCCAGCAGCTTTCGGGATTTTAAGACTGAAGCTTTCTTT. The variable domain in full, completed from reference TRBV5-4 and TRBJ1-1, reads ETGVTQSPTHLIKTRGQQVTLRCSSQSGHNTVSWYQQALGQGPQFIFQYYREEENGRGNFPPRFSGLQFPNYSSELNVNALELDDSALYLCASSFRDFKTEAFFGQGTRLTVV.

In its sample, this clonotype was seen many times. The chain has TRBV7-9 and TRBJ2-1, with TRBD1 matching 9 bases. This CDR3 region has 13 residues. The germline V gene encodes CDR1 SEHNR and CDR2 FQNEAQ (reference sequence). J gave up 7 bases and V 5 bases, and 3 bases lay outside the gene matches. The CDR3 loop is CASSHRGRNEQFF. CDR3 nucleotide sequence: TGTGCCAGCAGCCACAGGGGGCGTAATGAGCAGTTCTTC.

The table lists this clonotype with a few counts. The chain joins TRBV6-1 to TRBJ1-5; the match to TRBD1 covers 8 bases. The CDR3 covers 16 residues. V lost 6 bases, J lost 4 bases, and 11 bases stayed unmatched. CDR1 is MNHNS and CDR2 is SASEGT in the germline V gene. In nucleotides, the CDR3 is TGTGCCAGCAGGCTTGGACAGGGTGGTGGTAATCAGCCCCAGCATTTT. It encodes CASRLGQGGGNQPQHF.

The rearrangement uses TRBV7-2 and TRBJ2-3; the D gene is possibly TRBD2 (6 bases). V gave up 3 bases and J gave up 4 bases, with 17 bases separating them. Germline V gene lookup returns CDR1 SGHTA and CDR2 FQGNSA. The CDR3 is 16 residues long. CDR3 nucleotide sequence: TGTGCCAGCAGCTTTGTCGGGAGTGGAATGGCAGATACGCAGTATTTT. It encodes CASSFVGSGMADTQYF. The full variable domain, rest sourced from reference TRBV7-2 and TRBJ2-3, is GAGVSQSPSNKVTEKGKDVELRCDPISGHTALYWYRQSLGQGLEFLIYFQGNSAPDKSGLPSDRFSAERTGGSVSTLTIQRTQQEDSAVYLCASSFVGSGMADTQYFGPGTRLTVL.

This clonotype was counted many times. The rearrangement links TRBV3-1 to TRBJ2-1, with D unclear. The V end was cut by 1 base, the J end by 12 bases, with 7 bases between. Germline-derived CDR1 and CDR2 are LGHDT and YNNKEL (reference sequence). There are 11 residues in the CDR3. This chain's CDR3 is CASSQATAQFF. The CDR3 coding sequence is TGTGCCAGCAGCCAAGCAACAGCGCAGTTCTTC.